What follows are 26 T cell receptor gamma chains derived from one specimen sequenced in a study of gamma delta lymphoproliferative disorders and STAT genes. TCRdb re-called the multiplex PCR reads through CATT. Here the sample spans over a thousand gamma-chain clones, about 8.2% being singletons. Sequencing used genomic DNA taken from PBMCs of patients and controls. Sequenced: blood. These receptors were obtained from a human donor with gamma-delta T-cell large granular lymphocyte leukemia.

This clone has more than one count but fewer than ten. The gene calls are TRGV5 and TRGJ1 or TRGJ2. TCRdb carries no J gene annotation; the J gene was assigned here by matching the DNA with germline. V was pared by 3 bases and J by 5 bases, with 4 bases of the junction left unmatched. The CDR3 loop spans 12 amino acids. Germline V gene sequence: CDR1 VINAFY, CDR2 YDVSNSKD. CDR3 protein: CATWDVDYKKLF. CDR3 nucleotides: TGTGCCACCTGGGACGTAGATTATAAGAAACTCTTT.

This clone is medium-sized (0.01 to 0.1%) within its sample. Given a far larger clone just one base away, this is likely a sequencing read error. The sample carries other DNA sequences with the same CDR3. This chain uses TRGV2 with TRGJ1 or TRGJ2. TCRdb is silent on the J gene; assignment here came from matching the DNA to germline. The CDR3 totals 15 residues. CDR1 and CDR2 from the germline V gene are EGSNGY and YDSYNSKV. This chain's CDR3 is CATWDGRVNYYKKLF. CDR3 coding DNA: TGTGCCACTTGGGACGGCCGAGTTAATTATTATAAGAAACTCTTT.

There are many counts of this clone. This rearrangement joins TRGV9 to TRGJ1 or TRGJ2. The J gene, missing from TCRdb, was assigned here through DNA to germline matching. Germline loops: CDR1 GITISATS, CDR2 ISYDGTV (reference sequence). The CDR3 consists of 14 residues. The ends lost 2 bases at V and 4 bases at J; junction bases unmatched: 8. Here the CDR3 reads CALWEDFLYYKKLF. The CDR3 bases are TGTGCCTTGTGGGAGGACTTCCTATATTATAAGAAACTCTTT.

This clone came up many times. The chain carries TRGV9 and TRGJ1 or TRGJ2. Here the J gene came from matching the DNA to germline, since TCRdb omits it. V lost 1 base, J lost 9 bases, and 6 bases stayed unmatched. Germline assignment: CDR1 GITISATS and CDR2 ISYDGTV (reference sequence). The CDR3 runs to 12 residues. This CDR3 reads CALWEVNVKKLF. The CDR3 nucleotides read TGTGCCTTGTGGGAGGTTAACGTTAAGAAACTCTTT.

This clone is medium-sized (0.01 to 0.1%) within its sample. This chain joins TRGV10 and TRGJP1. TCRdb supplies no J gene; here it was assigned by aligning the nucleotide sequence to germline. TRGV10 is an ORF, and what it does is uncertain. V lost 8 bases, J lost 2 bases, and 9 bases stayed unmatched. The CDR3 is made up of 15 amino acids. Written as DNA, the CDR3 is TGTGCTGCGTGGGATGTGGGAACCACTGGTTGGTTCAAGATATTT. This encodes CAAWDVGTTGWFKIF.

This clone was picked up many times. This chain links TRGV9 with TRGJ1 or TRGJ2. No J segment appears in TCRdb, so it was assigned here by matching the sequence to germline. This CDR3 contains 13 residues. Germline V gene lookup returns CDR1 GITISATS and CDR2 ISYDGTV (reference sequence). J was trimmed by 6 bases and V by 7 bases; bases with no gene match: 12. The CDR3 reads CALCRVSCYKKLF. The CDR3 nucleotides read TGTGCCTTGTGTCGGGTTTCTTGTTATAAGAAACTCTTT.

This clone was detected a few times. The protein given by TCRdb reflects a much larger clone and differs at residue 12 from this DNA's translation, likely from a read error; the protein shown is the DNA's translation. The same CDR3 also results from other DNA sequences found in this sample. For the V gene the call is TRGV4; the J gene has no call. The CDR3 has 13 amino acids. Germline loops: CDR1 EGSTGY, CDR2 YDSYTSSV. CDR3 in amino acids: CATWDTTGWFKLF. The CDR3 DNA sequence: TGTGCCACCTGGGATACCACTGGTTGGTTCAAGCTATTT.

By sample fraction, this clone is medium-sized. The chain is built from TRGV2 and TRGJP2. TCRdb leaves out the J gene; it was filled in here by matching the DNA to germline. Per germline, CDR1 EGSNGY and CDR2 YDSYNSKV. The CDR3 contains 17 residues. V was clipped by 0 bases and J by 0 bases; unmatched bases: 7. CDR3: CATWDGPIDSSDWIKTF. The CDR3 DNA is TGTGCCACCTGGGACGGGCCTATTGATAGTAGTGATTGGATCAAGACGTTT.

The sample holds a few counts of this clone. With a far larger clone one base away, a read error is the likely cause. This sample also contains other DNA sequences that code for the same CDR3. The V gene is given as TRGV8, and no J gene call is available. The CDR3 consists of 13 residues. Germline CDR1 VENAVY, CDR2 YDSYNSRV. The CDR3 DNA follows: TGTGCCACCTGGGATAGTTATTATTATAAGAAACTATTT. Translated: CATWDSYYYKKLF.

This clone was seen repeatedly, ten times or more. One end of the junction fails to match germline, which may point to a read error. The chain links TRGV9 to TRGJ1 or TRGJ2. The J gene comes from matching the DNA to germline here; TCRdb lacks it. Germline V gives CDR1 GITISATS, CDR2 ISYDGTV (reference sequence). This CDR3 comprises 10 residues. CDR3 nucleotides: TGTGCCTTGTCGGAGAGCCAGAAACTCTTT. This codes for CALSESQKLF.

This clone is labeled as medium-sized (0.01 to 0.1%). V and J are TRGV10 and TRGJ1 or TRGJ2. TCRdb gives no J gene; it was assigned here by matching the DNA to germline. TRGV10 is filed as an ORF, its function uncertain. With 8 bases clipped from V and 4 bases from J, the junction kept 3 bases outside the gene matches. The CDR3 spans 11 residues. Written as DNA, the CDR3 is TGTGCTGCGTGGGGGTATTATAAGAAACTCTTT. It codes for CAAWGYYKKLF.

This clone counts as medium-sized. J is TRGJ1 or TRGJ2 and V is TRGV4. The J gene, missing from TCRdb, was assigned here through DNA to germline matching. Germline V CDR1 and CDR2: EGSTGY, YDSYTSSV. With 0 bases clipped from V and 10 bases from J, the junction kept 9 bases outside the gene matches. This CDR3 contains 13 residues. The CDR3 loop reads CATWDGPRLKKLF. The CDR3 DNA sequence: TGTGCCACCTGGGATGGGCCGCGTTTGAAGAAACTCTTT.

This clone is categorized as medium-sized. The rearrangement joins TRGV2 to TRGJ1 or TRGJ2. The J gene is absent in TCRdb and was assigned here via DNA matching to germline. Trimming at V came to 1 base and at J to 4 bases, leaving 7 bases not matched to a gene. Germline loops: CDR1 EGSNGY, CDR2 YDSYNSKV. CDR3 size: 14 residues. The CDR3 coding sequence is TGTGCCACCTGGGACGGACCTTCCTATTATAAGAAACTCTTT. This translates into CATWDGPSYYKKLF.

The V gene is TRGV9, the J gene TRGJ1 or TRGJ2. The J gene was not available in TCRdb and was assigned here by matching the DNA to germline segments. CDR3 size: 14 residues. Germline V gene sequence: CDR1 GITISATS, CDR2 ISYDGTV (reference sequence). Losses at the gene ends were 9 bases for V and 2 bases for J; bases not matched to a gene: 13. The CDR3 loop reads CALPTPTHYYKKLF. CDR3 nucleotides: TGTGCCTTGCCTACTCCTACCCATTATTATAAGAAACTCTTT.

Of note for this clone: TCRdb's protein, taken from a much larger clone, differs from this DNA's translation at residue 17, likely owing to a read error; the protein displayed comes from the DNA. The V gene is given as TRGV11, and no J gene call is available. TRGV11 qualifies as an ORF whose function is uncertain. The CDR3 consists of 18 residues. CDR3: CACWIRHHSGTTGWFKLF. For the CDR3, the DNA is TGTGCCTGCTGGATTAGGCACCATTCCGGTACCACTGGTTGGTTCAAGCTATTT.

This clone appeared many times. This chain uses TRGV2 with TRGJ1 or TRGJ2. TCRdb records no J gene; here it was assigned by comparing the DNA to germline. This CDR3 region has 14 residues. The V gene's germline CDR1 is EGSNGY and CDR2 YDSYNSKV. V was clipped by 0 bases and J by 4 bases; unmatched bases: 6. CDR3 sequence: CATWDGRIYYKKLF. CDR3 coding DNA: TGTGCCACCTGGGACGGGCGTATCTATTATAAGAAACTCTTT.

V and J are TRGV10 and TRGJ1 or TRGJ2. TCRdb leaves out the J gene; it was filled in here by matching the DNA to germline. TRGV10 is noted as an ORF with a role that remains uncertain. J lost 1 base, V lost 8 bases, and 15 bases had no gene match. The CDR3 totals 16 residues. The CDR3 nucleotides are TGTGCTGCGTGGGATATTGACATGGGTAATTATTATAAGAAACTCTTT. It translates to CAAWDIDMGNYYKKLF.

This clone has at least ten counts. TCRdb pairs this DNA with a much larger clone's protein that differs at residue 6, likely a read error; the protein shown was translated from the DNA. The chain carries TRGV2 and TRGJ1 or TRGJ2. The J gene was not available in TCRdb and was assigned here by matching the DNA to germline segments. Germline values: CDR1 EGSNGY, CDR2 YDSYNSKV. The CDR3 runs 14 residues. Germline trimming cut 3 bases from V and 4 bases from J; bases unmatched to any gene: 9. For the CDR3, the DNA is TGTGCCACCTGGGACAGAGGTAGATATTATAAGAAACTCTTT. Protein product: CATWDRGRYYKKLF.

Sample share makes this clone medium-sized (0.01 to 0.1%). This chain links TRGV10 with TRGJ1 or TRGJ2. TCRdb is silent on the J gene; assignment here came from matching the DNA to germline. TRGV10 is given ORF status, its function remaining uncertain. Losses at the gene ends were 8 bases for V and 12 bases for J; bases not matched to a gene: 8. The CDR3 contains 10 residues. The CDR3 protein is CAAWDRGKLF. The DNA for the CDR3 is TGTGCTGCGTGGGATAGGGGGAAACTCTTT.

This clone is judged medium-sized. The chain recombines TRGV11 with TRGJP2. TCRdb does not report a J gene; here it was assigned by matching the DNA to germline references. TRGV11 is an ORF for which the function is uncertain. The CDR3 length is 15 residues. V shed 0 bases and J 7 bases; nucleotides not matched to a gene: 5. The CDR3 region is CACWIRHFADWIKTF. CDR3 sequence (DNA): TGTGCCTGCTGGATTAGGCACTTTGCTGATTGGATCAAGACGTTT.

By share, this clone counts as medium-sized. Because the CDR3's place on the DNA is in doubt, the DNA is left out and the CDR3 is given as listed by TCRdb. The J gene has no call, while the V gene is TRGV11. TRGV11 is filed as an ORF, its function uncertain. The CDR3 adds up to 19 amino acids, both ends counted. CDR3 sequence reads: CTTVPAGLGTWGSDWIKTF.

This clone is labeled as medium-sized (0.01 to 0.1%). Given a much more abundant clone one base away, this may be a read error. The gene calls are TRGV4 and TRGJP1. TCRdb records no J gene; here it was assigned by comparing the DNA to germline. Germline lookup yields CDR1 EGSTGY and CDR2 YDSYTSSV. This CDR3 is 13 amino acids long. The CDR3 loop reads CATWDTNGWFKIF. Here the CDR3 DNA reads TGTGCCACCTGGGATACCAATGGTTGGTTCAAGATATTT.

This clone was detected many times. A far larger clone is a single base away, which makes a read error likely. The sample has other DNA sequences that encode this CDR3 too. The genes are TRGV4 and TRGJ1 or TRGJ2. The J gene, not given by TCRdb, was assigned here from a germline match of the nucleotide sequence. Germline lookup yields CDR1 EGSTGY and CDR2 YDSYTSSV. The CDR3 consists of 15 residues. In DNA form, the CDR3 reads TGCGCCACCTGGGAGAAGGGGAAATTACTTTATAAGAAACTCTTT. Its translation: CATWEKGKLLYKKLF.

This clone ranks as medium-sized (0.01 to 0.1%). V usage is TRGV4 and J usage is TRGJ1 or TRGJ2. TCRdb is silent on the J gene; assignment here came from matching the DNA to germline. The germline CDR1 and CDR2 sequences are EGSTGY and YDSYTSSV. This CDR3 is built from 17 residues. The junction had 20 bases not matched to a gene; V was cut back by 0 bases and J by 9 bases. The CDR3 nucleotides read TGTGCCACCTGGGATGGGCCATCTTTATTGATCGGAGGTAAGAAACTCTTT. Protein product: CATWDGPSLLIGGKKLF.

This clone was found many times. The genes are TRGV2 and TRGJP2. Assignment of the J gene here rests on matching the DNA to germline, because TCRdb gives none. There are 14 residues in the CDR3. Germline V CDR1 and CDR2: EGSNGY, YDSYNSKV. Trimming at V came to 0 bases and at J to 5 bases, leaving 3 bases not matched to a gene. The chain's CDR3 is CATWDGTSDWIKTF. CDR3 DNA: TGTGCCACCTGGGACGGGACGAGTGATTGGATCAAGACGTTT.

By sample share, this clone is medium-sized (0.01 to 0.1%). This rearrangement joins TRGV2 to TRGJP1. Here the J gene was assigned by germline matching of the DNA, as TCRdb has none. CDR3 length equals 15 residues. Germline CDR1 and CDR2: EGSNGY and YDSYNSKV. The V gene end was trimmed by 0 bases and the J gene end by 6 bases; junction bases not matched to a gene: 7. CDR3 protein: CATWDGPSAGWFKIF. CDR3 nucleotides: TGTGCCACCTGGGACGGGCCTAGCGCTGGTTGGTTCAAGATATTT.